The 10 T cell receptor beta chains presented below share a single source sample, sequenced in a study of cytomegalovirus exposure and HLA in healthy donors listed by TCRdb under 2017. Receptors were amplified or captured by the immunoSEQ multiplex PCR assay. TCRdb retrieved this table from immuneACCESS and kept in-frame rearrangements only. Not all clones are present; in checked studies, unresolved V genes account for under half, and no reason is known for the remainder. Within this sample are 100,000 to 150,000 clones, with just under 90% of them counted one time only. The ten largest clones represent around 3.5% of the sample. Sequencing was done on a sample of PBMCs. These receptors came from a man aged 30-40 years in good health and CMV-seronegative.

With respect to this clone: The junction departs from germline at one end; a sequencing error may be responsible. The gene calls are TRBV2 and TRBJ2-2; 9 nucleotides line up with TRBD1. Germline CDR1 and CDR2: SNHLY and FYNNEI. The CDR3 extends over 14 amino acids. The CDR3 spells CASSEDRGIGELFF. The CDR3 nucleotides are TGTGCCAGCAGCGAAGACAGGGGGATCGGGGAGCTGTTTTTT.

V usage is TRBV6-4 and J usage is TRBJ2-7; weak D call: TRBD2 (6 bases). The CDR3 totals 14 residues. Between the trimmed V and J ends, which lost 7 bases and 1 base, there was a span of 14 bases. Germline values: CDR1 MRHNA, CDR2 SNTAGT. DNA of the CDR3: TGTGCCAGCAATGGGAAGGAGGGTTCCTACGAGCAGTACTTC. It codes for CASNGKEGSYEQYF.

This clone has only a few counts. V and J are TRBV15 and TRBJ2-1; D is uncertain. V lost 6 bases and J lost 10, with 13 bases in between. Germline V gene lookup returns CDR1 LNHNV and CDR2 YYDKDF (reference sequence). The CDR3 has 12 amino acids. As DNA, the CDR3 is TGTGCCACCAGAGGAGTGGTGGAGGAGCAGTTCTTC. It encodes CATRGVVEEQFF.

The chain couples TRBV28 to TRBJ1-5; D not certain. CDR1 is MDHEN and CDR2 is SYDVKM in the germline V gene. Trimming removed 4 bases from V and 0 bases from J, with 7 bases in between. This CDR3 has 14 residues. The CDR3 loop reads CASSSVASNQPQHF. The CDR3 DNA reads TGTGCCAGCAGTTCAGTCGCTAGCAATCAGCCCCAGCATTTT.

This clone was seen ten or more times. V usage is TRBV6-4 and J usage is TRBJ2-3; 12 nucleotides agree with TRBD2. The CDR3 contains 14 residues. In germline, CDR1 is MRHNA, CDR2 SNTAGT. Germline trimming cut 4 bases from V and 6 bases from J; bases unmatched to any gene: 2. The CDR3 DNA reads TGTGCCAGCAGTGCTAGCGGGGGGGCCGATACGCAGTATTTT. This codes for CASSASGGADTQYF.

The V call is TRBV6-5, the J call TRBJ1-2, with TRBD1 as a possible D gene (5 bases). The CDR3 loop spans 15 amino acids. V gave up 2 bases and J gave up 5 bases, with 15 bases separating them. The V gene's germline CDR1 is MNHEY and CDR2 SVGAGI. The CDR3 region is CASSYAGLPYYGYTF. CDR3 nucleotides: TGTGCCAGCAGTTACGCGGGACTCCCCTATTATGGCTACACCTTC.

CDR3 coding DNA: TGTGCCAGCAGTTATTCCAACAATCAGCCCCAGCATTTT. Translating it yields CASSYSNNQPQHF. The gene calls are TRBV6-5 and TRBJ1-5; no reliable D call. The CDR3 has 13 amino acids. Germline CDR1 and CDR2: MNHEY and SVGAGI. Trimming pared 3 bases from V and 3 bases from J, leaving 6 bases between.

J is TRBJ1-6 and V is TRBV4-1, with 7 positions matching TRBD1. Germline values: CDR1 MGHRA, CDR2 YSYEKL. Trimming removed 3 bases from V and 5 bases from J; junction bases left unmatched: 10. The CDR3 extends over 17 amino acids. In DNA form, the CDR3 reads TGCGCCAGCAGCCACCCACCACCGGACAGGAATAATTCACCCCTCCACTTT. This codes for CASSHPPPDRNNSPLHF.

The count of this clone is one. This chain uses TRBV7-2 with TRBJ2-1, with TRBD1 matching over 11 bases. The V gene's germline CDR1 is SGHTA and CDR2 FQGNSA. The trim removed 3 bases at V and 6 bases at J, leaving 1 base unmatched. The CDR3 spans 14 residues. CDR3 loop: CASSLGTGGNEQFF. DNA of the CDR3: TGTGCCAGCAGCTTGGGGACAGGGGGCAATGAGCAGTTCTTC.

The chain uses TRBV5-1 and TRBJ2-4; D is undetermined. V was clipped by 0 bases and J by 0 bases, with 7 bases between them. Germline-derived CDR1 and CDR2 are SGHRS and YFSETQ. The CDR3 spans 15 residues. The CDR3: CASSLAAKAKNIQYF. CDR3 nucleotide sequence: TGCGCCAGCAGCTTGGCCGCGAAAGCCAAAAACATTCAGTACTTC.